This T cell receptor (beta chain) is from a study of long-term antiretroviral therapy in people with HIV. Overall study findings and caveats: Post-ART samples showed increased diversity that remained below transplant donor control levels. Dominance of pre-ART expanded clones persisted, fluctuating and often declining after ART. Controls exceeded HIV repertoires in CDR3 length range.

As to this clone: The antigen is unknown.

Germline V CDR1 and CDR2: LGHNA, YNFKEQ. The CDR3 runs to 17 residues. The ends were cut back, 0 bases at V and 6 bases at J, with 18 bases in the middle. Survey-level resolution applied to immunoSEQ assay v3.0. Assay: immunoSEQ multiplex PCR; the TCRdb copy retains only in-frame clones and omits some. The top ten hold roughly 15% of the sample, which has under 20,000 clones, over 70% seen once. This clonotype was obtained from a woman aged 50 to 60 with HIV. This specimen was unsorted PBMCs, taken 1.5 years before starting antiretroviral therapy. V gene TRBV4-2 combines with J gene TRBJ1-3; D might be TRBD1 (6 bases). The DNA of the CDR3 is TGTGCCAGCAGCCAAGATCAGGGGTACGGACTGCAAAACACCATATATTTT. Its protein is CASSQDQGYGLQNTIYF.